These 19 T cell receptor beta chains originate from one sample sequenced in a study of T cells in Graves' hyperthyroidism and ophthalmopathy. The source material, RNA transcripts, was used to amplify TCR beta CDR3 regions. When the TCR CDR3 underwent first-round RT-PCR, the HTBI primer set was used. TCRdb itself ran the multiplex PCR reads through MiXCR, one entry per CDR3 protein. This sample has 300,000 to 450,000 distinct CDR3 sequences, with about 13% found just once. Sequenced input: blood. The receptors come from a woman younger than 30 with Graves' hyperthyroidism.

In its sample, this clonotype was seen many times. The rearrangement uses TRBV7-9 and TRBJ1-2; D uncertain. CDR3 size: 14 residues. Germline lookup yields CDR1 SEHNR and CDR2 FQNEAQ (reference sequence). Between the trimmed V and J ends, which lost 5 bases and 4 bases, there was a span of 14 bases. The CDR3 spells CASSPRTETYGYTF. DNA for the CDR3: TGTGCCAGCAGCCCTCGGACGGAGACCTATGGCTACACCTTC.

This clonotype has at least ten counts. The rearrangement uses TRBV6-1 and TRBJ2-1; 13 bases fit TRBD2. V lost 6 bases and J lost 2; bases outside the gene matches: 1. Germline assignment: CDR1 MNHNS and CDR2 SASEGT. This CDR3 contains 15 residues. CDR3: CASRGLAGTYNEQFF. In DNA, the CDR3 is TGTGCCAGCAGGGGACTAGCGGGGACCTACAATGAGCAGTTCTTC.

This clonotype was seen at least ten times. The rearrangement joins TRBV6-1 to TRBJ1-3; D is unresolved. The CDR3 has 13 amino acids. V shed 5 bases and J shed 0 bases, with 5 bases lying between them. Germline CDR1 MNHNS, CDR2 SASEGT. The CDR3 DNA reads as TGTGCCAGCAGTCGGGACTCTGGAAACACCATATATTTT. Translated: CASSRDSGNTIYF.

In its sample, this clonotype was seen many times. The chain joins TRBV15 to TRBJ1-2; D is possibly TRBD1 (5 bases). The CDR3 extends over 15 amino acids. The V gene's germline CDR1 is LNHNV and CDR2 YYDKDF (reference sequence). Trimming took off 0 bases at V and 8 bases at J, with 16 bases between the two ends. As DNA, the CDR3 is TGTGCCACCAGCAGAGATCGGGCGGGGGTTGGGGGCTACACCTTC. Residues: CATSRDRAGVGGYTF.

The CDR3 nucleotides are TGTGCCAGTAGTATATGGGCGAACGCTATAGAAGAGACCCAGTACTTC. This gives the protein CASSIWANAIEETQYF. The chain joins TRBV19 to TRBJ2-5; D gene ambiguous. The ends were cut back, 2 bases at V and 3 bases at J, with 16 bases in the middle. Germline loops: CDR1 LNHDA, CDR2 SQIVND (reference sequence). The CDR3 consists of 16 residues.

Ten or more counts support this clonotype. The chain links TRBV20-1 to TRBJ2-5; D is tentatively TRBD1 or TRBD2 (5 bases each). Germline CDR1 reads DFQATT; CDR2 reads SNEGSKA (reference sequence). The CDR3 runs to 13 residues. V dropped 2 bases and J dropped 5 bases, with 12 bases sitting between them. CDR3 coding DNA: TGCAGTGCTAGAAGGGGAGCCGGCGAGACCCAGTACTTC. Its protein is CSARRGAGETQYF.

This clonotype was picked up one time. One base away lies a much larger clone, so this may be a sequencing read error. The chain links TRBV4-3 to TRBJ1-2; 8 bases fit TRBD1. CDR3 length: 19 amino acids. Germline CDR1 reads LGHNA; CDR2 reads YSLEER. With V trimmed by 4 bases and J by 3 bases, 19 bases remained unmatched. DNA for the CDR3: TGCGCCAGCAGCCCCGCCTCAACTCGGACAGGGAGAAGGTACTATGGCTACACCTTC. This gives the protein CASSPASTRTGRRYYGYTF.

The sample holds many counts of this clonotype. This chain uses TRBV29-1 with TRBJ2-7, with a tentative D call TRBD1 (6 bases). The V gene lost 7 bases and the J gene lost 6 bases, with 16 bases spanning the gap. CDR1 is SQVTM, CDR2 ANQGSEA, per germline. There are 12 residues in the CDR3. As DNA, the CDR3 is TGCAGCGCGGGACACCGGACCGGCGAGCAGTACTTC. Its protein is CSAGHRTGEQYF.

In nucleotides, the CDR3 is TGTGCCAGCAGCTTAACCGGGACCACTCGTCTGGGGGGCTACACCTTC. It is translated as CASSLTGTTRLGGYTF. The J gene is TRBJ1-2, the V gene TRBV5-8; the D gene is possibly TRBD1 (5 bases). Trimming removed 2 bases from V and 8 bases from J, with 22 bases in between. Per germline, CDR1 SGHTS and CDR2 YDEGEE. The CDR3 contains 16 residues.

This clonotype occurred many times. The chain recombines TRBV10-3 with TRBJ1-2, with a weak D call TRBD1 (6 bases). Trimming took 10 bases from V and 4 from J, leaving 16 bases between them. Looked up from germline, CDR1 is ENHRY and CDR2 is SYGVKD. CDR3 length equals 13 residues. CDR3 DNA: TGTGCCACAACCTTGGACAGAGGCTATGGCTACACCTTC. It yields the protein CATTLDRGYGYTF.

This clonotype was observed at least ten times. The chain employs TRBV7-3 and TRBJ2-1; 9 bases are a match to TRBD2. V trimming: 4 bases; J trimming: 2 bases; junction bases outside the gene matches: 6. The germline V gene has CDR1 SGHTA and CDR2 FQGTGA. CDR3 length: 16 residues. This CDR3 is CASSSRGGATYNEQFF. Written as DNA, the CDR3 is TGTGCCAGCAGCTCCCGCGGGGGGGCTACCTACAATGAGCAGTTCTTC.

The table lists this clonotype with a few counts. This chain links TRBV6-4 with TRBJ2-7, with D maybe TRBD1 (5 bases). Germline-derived CDR1 and CDR2 are MRHNA and SNTAGT. The CDR3 spans 15 residues. The germline V and J ends were trimmed by 6 bases and 5 bases, with 20 bases remaining between them. The CDR3 sequence is CASRLRAPSLHEQYF. In nucleotides, the CDR3 is TGTGCCAGCAGACTCAGGGCCCCAAGCCTCCACGAGCAGTACTTC.

The chain carries TRBV4-1 and TRBJ1-5; no reliable D call. The CDR3 extends over 16 amino acids. From germline, CDR1 is MGHRA and CDR2 YSYEKL. V lost 2 bases, J lost 6 bases, and 17 bases lay in between. CDR3 protein: CASSQPGQGSGQPQHF. In DNA form, the CDR3 reads TGCGCCAGCAGCCAACCGGGCCAAGGATCGGGTCAGCCCCAGCATTTT.

Concerning this clonotype: A read error may explain this, as a much larger clone is one base away. The chain links TRBV20-1 to TRBJ1-1; 7 nucleotides align to TRBD1. V was clipped by 0 bases and J by 10 bases; unmatched bases: 17. The V gene's germline CDR1 is DFQATT and CDR2 SNEGSKA (reference sequence). The CDR3 sequence is 16 residues long. The CDR3 here is CSARDFSGGGNTRAFF. The CDR3 DNA reads as TGCAGTGCTAGAGATTTTTCAGGGGGAGGGAACACTAGAGCTTTCTTT.

The chain couples TRBV20-1 to TRBJ1-2, with a possible D match to TRBD1 (5 bases). The V end lost 2 bases, the J end lost 7 bases, and 11 bases lay between the germline ends. The CDR3 has 12 amino acids. Per the germline V gene, CDR1 is DFQATT and CDR2 is SNEGSKA (reference sequence). DNA of the CDR3: TGCAGTGCTAGACTGGGGGTATCTGGCTACACCTTC. Translation gives CSARLGVSGYTF.

This clonotype was found many times. The chain couples TRBV7-9 to TRBJ2-7, with D unclear. The V and J ends lost 1 base and 7 bases respectively, with 8 bases between them. The CDR3 contains 12 residues. CDR1 SEHNR and CDR2 FQNEAQ come from the germline V gene (reference sequence). The CDR3 spells CASSLEPSEQYF. In DNA form, the CDR3 reads TGTGCCAGCAGCTTAGAACCCTCGGAGCAGTACTTC.

This clonotype has at least ten counts. The rearrangement links TRBV5-1 to TRBJ2-2; no clear D. Trimming took off 4 bases at V and 3 bases at J, with 7 bases between the two ends. The CDR3 is made up of 13 amino acids. Germline values: CDR1 SGHRS, CDR2 YFSETQ. The CDR3 here is CASSTTDTGELFF. CDR3 nucleotide sequence: TGCGCCAGCAGCACAACGGACACCGGGGAGCTGTTTTTT.

This clonotype was picked up many times. The chain employs TRBV12-3 or TRBV12-4 and TRBJ2-2, with TRBD2 matching 7 bases. The ends lost 2 bases at V and 5 bases at J; junction bases unmatched: 5. The CDR3 sequence is 15 residues long. The CDR3: CASSLNLAATGELFF. The CDR3 region has the DNA TGTGCCAGCAGTTTAAACCTAGCGGCAACCGGGGAGCTGTTTTTT.

J is TRBJ2-7 and V is TRBV5-1; D may be TRBD1 or TRBD2 (6 bases each). Per the germline V gene, CDR1 is SGHRS and CDR2 is YFSETQ. V shed 0 bases and J shed 3 bases, with 22 bases lying between them. CDR3 size: 18 residues. This chain's CDR3 is CASSLAGGGSPRDYEQYF. In nucleotides, the CDR3 is TGCGCCAGCAGCTTGGCCGGAGGGGGGTCGCCTCGGGACTACGAGCAGTACTTC.